The 13 T cell receptor beta chains below come from one sample, sequenced in a study of naive and memory T cell subsets. Study results and limitations: Possibly reflecting memory cells re-expressing CD45RA, a few larger clonotypes occurred in naive repertoires, especially CD8.

Antigens of these TCRs are unknown. The beta constant-region primer was an equimolar mix of two oligonucleotides covering TRBC1 and TRBC2. Ligated cDNA was amplified by four rounds of PCR with nested alpha and beta constant-region primers and SP2. TCRdb independently ran MiXCR on the UMI-ligation and nested PCR reads; one entry per CDR3 protein. There are about 99,000 distinct CDR3 sequences in the sample; 14% occur only once, and about 3% lies in the top ten. Sequenced material: naive CD8+ T cells from blood. All receptors come from a human donor in good health.

The genes are TRBV7-9 and TRBJ2-7; unclear D gene. The germline V gene encodes CDR1 SEHNR and CDR2 FQNEAQ (reference sequence). V lost 5 bases, J lost 4 bases, and 12 bases lay in between. The CDR3 is made up of 13 amino acids. The CDR3 sequence is CASSPRVGYEQYF. CDR3 in DNA: TGTGCCAGCAGCCCTAGGGTAGGTTACGAGCAGTACTTC.

The table lists this clonotype with a count of one. This may be a read error, as it is one base from a much larger clone. The chain couples TRBV29-1 to TRBJ2-1, with D hard to call. Germline V lookup: CDR1 SQVTM, CDR2 ANQGSEA. The CDR3 runs to 18 residues. Trimming stripped 5 bases from V and 1 base from J, with 24 bases between. This CDR3 is CSVLALLGQLSSYNEQFF. CDR3 nucleotides: TGCAGCGTTCTGGCTCTTCTTGGCCAGCTGTCTTCCTACAATGAGCAGTTCTTC.

The chain links TRBV4-3 to TRBJ2-1; D remains ambiguous. This CDR3 contains 15 residues. Germline CDR1 and CDR2: LGHNA and YSLEER. Trimming took off 2 bases at V and 4 bases at J, with 12 bases between the two ends. CDR3 bases: TGCGCCAGCAGCCAAACTGCCGCTCTTTACAATGAGCAGTTCTTC. Protein: CASSQTAALYNEQFF.

This clonotype was observed at least ten times. V is TRBV18 and J is TRBJ1-4, with TRBD1 matching 7 bases. V lost 3 bases to trimming and J lost 5 bases; unmatched junction nucleotides: 6. Germline lookup yields CDR1 KGHSH and CDR2 LQKENI. The length of the CDR3 is 15 residues. CDR3: CASSPRDRQNEKLFF. CDR3 in DNA: TGTGCCAGCTCACCGAGGGACAGACAAAATGAAAAACTGTTTTTT.

This clonotype appeared many times. J is TRBJ1-1 and V is TRBV6-1, with D uncertain. Germline loops: CDR1 MNHNS, CDR2 SASEGT. This CDR3 has 14 amino acids. V was clipped by 6 bases and J by 8 bases, with 19 bases between them. The CDR3 region is CASSPGRSTPEAFF. CDR3 bases: TGTGCCAGCAGCCCCGGCAGGAGCACACCCGAAGCTTTCTTT.

This clonotype showed up just a few times. This chain uses TRBV28 with TRBJ2-7, with D possibly matching TRBD1 (6 bases). The V gene's germline CDR1 is MDHEN and CDR2 SYDVKM. The length of the CDR3 is 15 residues. Trimming stripped 6 bases from V and 3 bases from J, with 18 bases between. As DNA, the CDR3 is TGTGCCAGCAGCGAGACAGGTAGTTGGTTCTACGAGCAGTACTTC. Its protein product is CASSETGSWFYEQYF.

The chain uses TRBV29-1 and TRBJ2-1; tentatively, D is TRBD1 (6 bases). Trimming pared 8 bases from V and 3 bases from J, leaving 17 bases between. The CDR3 is made up of 14 amino acids. Germline CDR1 and CDR2: SQVTM and ANQGSEA. CDR3 coding DNA: TGCAGCATGGCCCACAGGGACCTCTACAATGAGCAGTTCTTC. It yields the protein CSMAHRDLYNEQFF.

This clonotype was counted many times. The chain couples TRBV20-1 to TRBJ2-3, with TRBD2 identical over 10 bases. In germline, CDR1 is DFQATT, CDR2 SNEGSKA (reference sequence). Trimming removed 3 bases from V and 3 bases from J; junction bases left unmatched: 9. The CDR3 covers 16 residues. This CDR3 reads CSASTLAGDATDTQYF. CDR3 DNA: TGCAGTGCTAGTACCCTAGCGGGAGACGCGACAGATACGCAGTATTTT.

This clonotype showed up many times. V usage is TRBV7-6 and J usage is TRBJ2-1; unclear D gene. The CDR3 runs to 15 residues. V lost 3 bases and J 1 base, leaving 10 bases between the germline ends. CDR1 SGHVS and CDR2 FNYEAQ come from the germline V gene. CDR3 DNA sequence: TGTGCCAGCAGCTTCGATGGCAGTTCCTACAATGAGCAGTTCTTC. It encodes CASSFDGSSYNEQFF. Full variable domain (missing parts from reference TRBV7-6 and TRBJ2-1): GAGVSQSPRYKVTKRGQDVALRCDPISGHVSLYWYRQALGQGPEFLTYFNYEAQQDKSGLPNDRFSAERPEGSISTLTIQRTEQRDSAMYRCASSFDGSSYNEQFFGPGTRLTVL.

The CDR3 protein is CASARGVQQPQHF. CDR3 DNA: TGTGCCAGCGCGAGGGGGGTTCAACAGCCCCAGCATTTT. The chain links TRBV13 to TRBJ1-5; possible D gene TRBD1, 6 bases. CDR3 size: 13 residues. Germline V lookup: CDR1 PRHDT, CDR2 FYEKMQ (reference sequence). Trimming removed 8 bases from V and 7 bases from J, with 15 bases in between.

Many counts were recorded for this clonotype. This chain uses TRBV11-1 with TRBJ2-6; 7 bases are shared with TRBD2. V lost 3 bases and J lost 0; bases outside the gene matches: 14. From germline, CDR1 is SGHAT and CDR2 FQDESV (reference sequence). The CDR3 has 20 residues. The CDR3 here is CASSFGRFTSETSGANVLTF. CDR3 nucleotide sequence: TGTGCCAGCAGCTTCGGTCGGTTTACTAGCGAAACCTCTGGGGCCAACGTCCTGACTTTC. Drawing the rest from reference TRBV11-1 and TRBJ2-6, the complete variable domain is EAEVAQSPRYKITEKSQAVAFWCDPISGHATLYWYRQILGQGPELLVQFQDESVVDDSQLPKDRFSAERLKGVDSTLKIQPAELGDSAMYLCASSFGRFTSETSGANVLTFGAGSRLTVL.

V usage is TRBV12-3 or TRBV12-4 and J usage is TRBJ1-5; the D is unclear. There are 14 residues in the CDR3. Trimming took off 6 bases at V and 0 bases at J, with 9 bases between the two ends. The CDR3 reads CASSKGDSNQPQHF. The DNA of the CDR3 is TGTGCCAGCAGCAAAGGTGATAGCAATCAGCCCCAGCATTTT.

This clonotype has a handful of counts. This sequence joins TRBV12-3 or TRBV12-4 and TRBJ2-7, with a possible D match to TRBD2 (5 bases). Trimming removed 3 bases from V and 5 bases from J, with 11 bases in between. This CDR3 spans 13 amino acids. CDR3 DNA sequence: TGTGCCAGCAGTTTTATCGAGGGCGACGAGCAGTACTTC. Translated: CASSFIEGDEQYF.